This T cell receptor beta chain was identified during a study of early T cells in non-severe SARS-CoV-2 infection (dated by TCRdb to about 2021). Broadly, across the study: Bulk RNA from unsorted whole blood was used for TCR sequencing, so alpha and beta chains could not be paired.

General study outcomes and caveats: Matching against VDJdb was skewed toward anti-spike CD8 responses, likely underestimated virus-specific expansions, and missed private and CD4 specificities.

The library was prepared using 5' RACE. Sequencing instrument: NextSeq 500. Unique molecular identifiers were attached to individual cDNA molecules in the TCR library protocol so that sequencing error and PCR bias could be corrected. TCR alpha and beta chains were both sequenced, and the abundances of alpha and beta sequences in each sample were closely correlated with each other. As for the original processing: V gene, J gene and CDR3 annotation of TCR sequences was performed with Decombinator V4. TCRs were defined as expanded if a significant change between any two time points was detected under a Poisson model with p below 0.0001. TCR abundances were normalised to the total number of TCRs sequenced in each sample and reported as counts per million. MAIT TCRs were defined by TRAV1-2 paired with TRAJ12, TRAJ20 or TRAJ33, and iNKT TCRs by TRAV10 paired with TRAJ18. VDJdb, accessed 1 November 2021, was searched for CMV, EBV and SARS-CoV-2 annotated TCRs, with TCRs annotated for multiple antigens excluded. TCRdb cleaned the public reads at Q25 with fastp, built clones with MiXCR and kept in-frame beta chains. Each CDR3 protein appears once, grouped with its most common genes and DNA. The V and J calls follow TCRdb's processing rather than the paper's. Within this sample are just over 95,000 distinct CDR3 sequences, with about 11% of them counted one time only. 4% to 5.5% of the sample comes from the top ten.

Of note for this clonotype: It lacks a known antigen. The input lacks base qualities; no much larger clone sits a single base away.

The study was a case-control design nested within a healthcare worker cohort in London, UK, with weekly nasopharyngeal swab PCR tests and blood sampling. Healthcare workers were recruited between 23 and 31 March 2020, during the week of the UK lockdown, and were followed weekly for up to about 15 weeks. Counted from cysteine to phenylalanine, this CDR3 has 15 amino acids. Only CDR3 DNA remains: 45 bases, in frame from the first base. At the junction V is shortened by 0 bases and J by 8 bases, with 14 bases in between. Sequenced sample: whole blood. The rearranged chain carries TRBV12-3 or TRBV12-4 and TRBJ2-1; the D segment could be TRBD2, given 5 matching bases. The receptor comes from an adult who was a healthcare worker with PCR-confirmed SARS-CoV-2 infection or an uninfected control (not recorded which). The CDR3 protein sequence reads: CASSLAPTTGDEQFF. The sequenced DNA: TGTGCCAGCAGTTTAGCCCCGACTACGGGCGATGAGCAGTTCTTC.